This TCR beta chain was sequenced during a study of control samples from healthy donors and cancer patients. Here immunoSEQ multiplex PCR was the method, and the copy in TCRdb shows in-frame clones only, minus some. The sample has 95,000 to 150,000 clones, roughly nine tenths seen once; the top ten hold about two fifths. This clone showed up just a few times. The V gene lost 0 bases and the J gene lost 2 bases, with 6 bases spanning the gap. Germline V gives CDR1 LGHNA, CDR2 YSLEER. This CDR3 contains 14 residues. Sequenced input: blood. The TCR was taken from a man between 45 and 60 years old in good health. The chain carries TRBV4-3 and TRBJ2-3, with no clear D. DNA for the CDR3: TGCGCCAGCAGCCAAGATGCCCACACAGATACGCAGTATTTT. It encodes CASSQDAHTDTQYF.